These 18 T cell receptor beta chains were sequenced from one sample in a study of cytomegalovirus exposure and HLA in healthy donors. The PCR had 60 Vbeta and 13 Jbeta primers. Using immunoSEQ multiplex PCR, the repertoire was profiled, and TCRdb retains in-frame clones only, with some absent. The sample has 65,000 to 90,000 clones; 70% to 75% are singletons. Sequencing used PBMCs. Receptors originate from a man aged 55 to 70 in good health and CMV-seronegative.

V usage is TRBV9 and J usage is TRBJ2-5; a weak D match, TRBD1 (6 bases). The germline V and J ends were trimmed by 3 bases and 2 bases, with 11 bases remaining between them. Germline V lookup: CDR1 SGDLS, CDR2 YYNGEE. The CDR3 has 14 residues. CDR3 in amino acids: CASSATGNQETQYF. CDR3 nucleotide sequence: TGTGCCAGCAGCGCTACAGGGAATCAAGAGACCCAGTACTTC.

The V gene is TRBV2, the J gene TRBJ1-1; TRBD1 is a possible D gene (6 bases). This CDR3 region has 13 residues. Germline values: CDR1 SNHLY, CDR2 FYNNEI. Trimming left V 6 bases short and J 4 bases short, with 12 bases between. This CDR3 is CASSYRDFTEAFF. The CDR3 DNA sequence: TGTGCCAGCAGCTACAGGGATTTCACTGAAGCTTTCTTT.

The chain has TRBV2 and TRBJ2-7; D unresolved. Germline V gene sequence: CDR1 SNHLY, CDR2 FYNNEI. V was shortened by 5 bases and J by 4 bases, with 3 bases between the two germline ends. The CDR3 sequence is 10 residues long. CDR3 protein: CASSTYEQYF. The CDR3, as DNA: TGTGCCAGCAGTACTTACGAGCAGTACTTC.

The rearrangement uses TRBV6-5 and TRBJ2-7; D is possibly TRBD2 (5 bases). The CDR3 contains 14 residues. Per the germline V gene, CDR1 is MNHEY and CDR2 is SVGAGI. Trimming shortened V by 6 bases and J by 4 bases, and 16 bases separated the two germline ends. The CDR3 sequence: CASRFRDERYEQYF. DNA for the CDR3: TGTGCCAGCAGATTCCGGGATGAGAGGTACGAGCAGTACTTC.

V is TRBV5-5 and J is TRBJ2-1, with D maybe TRBD2 (6 bases). The CDR3 extends over 16 amino acids. The germline CDR1 and CDR2 sequences are SGHKS and YYEKEE (reference sequence). V was pared by 4 bases and J by 3 bases, with 17 bases between. The CDR3 region has the DNA TGTGCCAGCAGCGCGAGGGGCGGGGAGGTCTACAATGAGCAGTTCTTC. Amino acid sequence: CASSARGGEVYNEQFF.

CDR3 bases: TGTGCCAGCAGCATGGACTTTGACCACATTCAGTACTTC. Amino acid sequence: CASSMDFDHIQYF. This sequence joins TRBV7-9 and TRBJ2-4, with a possible D match to TRBD2 (5 bases). Germline CDR1 and CDR2: SEHNR and FQNEAQ (reference sequence). V lost 5 bases and J 8 bases, leaving 13 bases between the germline ends. The CDR3 consists of 13 residues.

The rearrangement joins TRBV27 to TRBJ1-5, with no clear D. In germline, CDR1 is MNHEY, CDR2 SMNVEV (reference sequence). Trimming took 6 bases from V and 3 from J, leaving 15 bases between them. The CDR3 loop spans 15 amino acids. CDR3 sequence reads: CASSSFDGNNQPQHF. The DNA of the CDR3 is TGTGCCAGCAGCTCCTTTGACGGGAACAATCAGCCCCAGCATTTT.

In its sample, this clone was seen a few times. The chain carries TRBV6-5 and TRBJ1-5; D remains ambiguous. This CDR3 is built from 13 residues. V was trimmed by 6 bases and J by 5 bases, leaving 11 bases between them. CDR1 and CDR2 from the germline V gene are MNHEY and SVGAGI. This CDR3 is CASRAGADQPQHF. The CDR3 DNA is TGTGCCAGCAGGGCAGGTGCTGATCAGCCCCAGCATTTT.

This clone was observed once. The chain couples TRBV19 to TRBJ1-6, with TRBD1 matching over 10 bases. This CDR3 comprises 14 residues. Trimming at V came to 5 bases and at J to 8 bases, leaving 3 bases not matched to a gene. CDR1 is LNHDA and CDR2 is SQIVND in the germline V gene (reference sequence). In DNA, the CDR3 is TGTGCCAGTAGTCAGGACAGGGGGGATTCACCCCTCCACTTT. Protein sequence: CASSQDRGDSPLHF.

V gene TRBV21-1 combines with J gene TRBJ2-4; the table's D gene call, TRBD1, was not cross checked with the DNA. TRBV21-1 is a documented pseudogene. The CDR3 spans 18 residues. CDR3 nucleotide sequence: TGTGCCAGCAGCCGTAAGGTAAGCTCTCAGGGGGCCAAAAACATTCAGTACTTC. Its protein is CASSRKVSSQGAKNIQYF.

This chain links TRBV6-6 with TRBJ1-1; TRBD1 is a possible D gene (6 bases). The CDR3 spans 14 residues. The V gene's germline CDR1 is MNHNY and CDR2 SVGAGI (reference sequence). Trimming shortened V by 5 bases and J by 5 bases, and 15 bases separated the two germline ends. CDR3 coding DNA: TGTGCCAGCAGTACCCACAGGGAGGGGACTGAAGCTTTCTTT. Protein: CASSTHREGTEAFF.

This sequence joins TRBV30 and TRBJ1-5, with a weak D call TRBD1 (6 bases). Deletions cut 4 bases from V and 2 bases from J, with 21 bases between. Looked up from germline, CDR1 is GTSNPN and CDR2 is SVGIG (reference sequence). CDR3 size: 17 residues. CDR3 coding DNA: TGTGCCTGGAACTCACCTTTTAGGGGGAAGGGCAATCAGCCCCAGCATTTT. Amino acid sequence: CAWNSPFRGKGNQPQHF. Looking up the rest from reference TRBV30 and TRBJ1-5 gives the full variable domain: SQTIHQWPATLVQPVGSPLSLECTVEGTSNPNLYWYRQAAGRGLQLLFYSVGIGQISSEVPQNLSASRPQDRQFILSSKKLLLSDSGFYLCAWNSPFRGKGNQPQHFGDGTRLSIL.

As DNA, the CDR3 is TGTGCCAGTAGCCCTAGCGGGAGCACAGATACGCAGTATTTT. It codes for CASSPSGSTDTQYF. V is TRBV19 and J is TRBJ2-3; TRBD2 agrees at 8 bases. Germline CDR1 reads LNHDA; CDR2 reads SQIVND (reference sequence). Losses at the gene ends were 6 bases for V and 0 bases for J; bases not matched to a gene: 2. This CDR3 is built from 14 residues.

The genes are TRBV30 and TRBJ2-1; TRBD1 matches at 8 bases. CDR1 is GTSNPN, CDR2 SVGIG, per germline (reference sequence). V gave up 0 bases and J gave up 2 bases; unmatched junction bases: 3. The CDR3 is 15 amino acids. This chain's CDR3 is CAWSVDRGPYNEQFF. The CDR3 DNA reads as TGTGCCTGGAGTGTTGACAGGGGCCCCTACAATGAGCAGTTCTTC.

The chain combines TRBV14 with TRBJ2-3; D unclear. The CDR3 consists of 15 residues. Germline CDR1 SGHDN, CDR2 FVKESK. V was trimmed by 0 bases and J by 4 bases, leaving 11 bases between them. The DNA for the CDR3 is TGTGCCAGCAGCCAAGACAGGTATTCCGCAGATACGCAGTATTTT. Translated: CASSQDRYSADTQYF.

The chain carries TRBV7-3 and TRBJ2-1; TRBD2 aligns across 7 bases. V dropped 2 bases and J dropped 4; count of bases not matched to a gene: 5. This CDR3 region has 15 residues. In germline, CDR1 is SGHTA, CDR2 FQGTGA. CDR3 DNA: TGTGCCAGCAGCTTATGGGGCGGGAGTTACAATGAGCAGTTCTTC. Translated: CASSLWGGSYNEQFF.

Turning to this clone: Compared with germline, one end of the junction differs, possibly owing to a read error. The CDR3 nucleotides are TGTGCTAGCAGCCTCGCTCCCGACGGGGAGACCCAGTACTTC. Translating gives CASSLAPDGETQYF. The chain couples TRBV7-7 to TRBJ2-5; D is uncertain. This CDR3 contains 14 residues. Germline V gene lookup returns CDR1 SSHAT and CDR2 FNYEAQ (reference sequence).

The chain's CDR3 is CASSVGTTALYGYTF. The CDR3, as DNA: TGTGCCAGCAGCGTAGGGACAACCGCCCTCTATGGCTACACCTTC. This rearrangement joins TRBV9 to TRBJ1-2; maybe TRBD1 (5 bases). The CDR3 contains 15 residues. Germline V gene lookup returns CDR1 SGDLS and CDR2 YYNGEE. The germline V and J ends were trimmed by 0 bases and 4 bases, with 13 bases remaining between them. The full variable domain, in which reference TRBV9 and TRBJ1-2 provide the parts outside the CDR3, is DSGVTQTPKHLITATGQRVTLRCSPRSGDLSVYWYQQSLDQGLQFLIQYYNGEERAKGNILERFSAQQFPDLHSELNLSSLELGDSALYFCASSVGTTALYGYTFGSGTRLTVV.